The 12 T cell receptor beta chains reported below all come from one sample, sequenced in a study of T cell repertoires in cytomegalovirus infection. MiXCR, run by TCRdb on the reads, gives a single entry per CDR3 protein. The profile shows about 260,000 distinct CDR3 sequences, roughly an eighth of them singletons. Material: PBMCs. Every receptor here comes from a human donor in good health (CMV status not recorded). Some clones in this sample may be carry-over from other donors' samples.

The rearrangement uses TRBV27 and TRBJ1-1; unclear D gene. CDR1 and CDR2 (germline): MNHEY, SMNVEV (reference sequence). The CDR3 extends over 15 amino acids. Trimming took off 3 bases at V and 6 bases at J, with 17 bases between the two ends. This CDR3 reads CASSFSWSTQAEAFF. The CDR3 bases are TGTGCCAGCAGTTTTTCGTGGTCAACCCAAGCTGAAGCTTTCTTT.

This clonotype was counted between two and nine times. The rearrangement links TRBV19 to TRBJ2-3; D is possibly TRBD2 (6 bases). Trimming left V 9 bases short and J 2 bases short, with 12 bases between. The length of the CDR3 is 13 residues. The germline CDR1 and CDR2 sequences are LNHDA and SQIVND (reference sequence). CDR3 in amino acids: CASRDSYTDTQYF. The CDR3 nucleotides are TGTGCCAGCAGGGACTCTTACACAGATACGCAGTATTTT. The variable domain in full, with the rest retrieved from reference TRBV19 and TRBJ2-3, is DGGITQSPKYLFRKEGQNVTLSCEQNLNHDAMYWYRQDPGQGLRLIYYSQIVNDFQKGDIAEGYSVSREKKESFPLTVTSAQKNPTAFYLCASRDSYTDTQYFGPGTRLTVL.

At least ten counts were recorded for this clonotype. The rearrangement links TRBV7-9 to TRBJ2-1; D remains unclear. Trimming took 6 bases from V and 8 from J, leaving 23 bases between them. The germline V gene encodes CDR1 SEHNR and CDR2 FQNEAQ (reference sequence). This CDR3 has 16 residues. In DNA, the CDR3 is TGTGCCAGCAGTCTCCTAGGTAGGCGCACGGGCGATGAGCAGTTCTTC. The encoded protein is CASSLLGRRTGDEQFF.

In regard to this clonotype: A read error is possible here, since a much larger clone lies one base away. Lacking the conserved final phenylalanine or tryptophan, this CDR3 likely reflects a read error. V and J are TRBV7-4 and TRBJ2-1, with TRBD2 matching over 7 bases. The CDR3 covers 15 residues. With 7 bases clipped from V and 8 bases from J, the junction kept 14 bases outside the gene matches. Germline loops: CDR1 SGHVT, CDR2 SQSDAQ. The CDR3 sequence is CASTDRGGRDDEQFL. CDR3 DNA sequence: TGTGCCAGCACCGATAGGGGCGGGAGAGATGATGAGCAGTTCTTG.

This clonotype was counted at least ten times. This rearrangement joins TRBV28 to TRBJ2-7; a weak D match, TRBD1 (6 bases). The length of the CDR3 is 13 residues. CDR1 is MDHEN, CDR2 SYDVKM, per germline. The V gene lost 7 bases and the J gene lost 2 bases, with 12 bases spanning the gap. The CDR3 sequence is CASTGTNTYEQYF. The CDR3 DNA is TGTGCCAGCACCGGGACAAATACCTACGAGCAGTACTTC. The entire variable domain, with the rest obtained from reference TRBV28 and TRBJ2-7, is as follows: DVKVTQSSRYLVKRTGEKVFLECVQDMDHENMFWYRQDPGLGLRLIYFSYDVKMKEKGDIPEGYSVSREKKERFSLILESASTNQTSMYLCASTGTNTYEQYFGPGTRLTVT.

V usage is TRBV7-8 and J usage is TRBJ2-7; D uncertain. There are 13 residues in the CDR3. V lost 1 base and J lost 5, with 9 bases in between. CDR1 is SGHVS, CDR2 FQNEAQ, per germline. The CDR3 is CASSLGVLDEQYF. The CDR3 nucleotides are TGTGCCAGCAGCTTAGGAGTTCTGGACGAGCAGTACTTC.

This clonotype was counted between two and nine times. The chain couples TRBV29-1 to TRBJ1-4, with a weak D call TRBD1 (5 bases). The V gene lost 6 bases and the J gene lost 6 bases, with 29 bases spanning the gap. Germline lookup yields CDR1 SQVTM and CDR2 ANQGSEA. The CDR3 is made up of 18 amino acids. CDR3: CSVPNRTRGRGEDEKLFF. DNA of the CDR3: TGCAGCGTCCCGAACCGGACACGCGGACGGGGTGAGGATGAAAAACTGTTTTTT.

This chain uses TRBV5-1 with TRBJ2-2, with TRBD1 matching 9 bases. Germline CDR1 is SGHRS and CDR2 is YFSETQ. With V trimmed by 5 bases and J by 4 bases, 6 bases remained unmatched. The CDR3 is made up of 15 amino acids. The CDR3, as DNA: TGCGCCAGCAGGGCCGGGACAGGGTTCACCGGGGAGCTGTTTTTT. It specifies CASRAGTGFTGELFF.

This clonotype was observed at least ten times. The chain uses TRBV19 and TRBJ2-1; unclear D gene. Per germline, CDR1 LNHDA and CDR2 SQIVND (reference sequence). This CDR3 is 11 amino acids long. V was cut by 5 bases and J by 9 bases, with 8 bases left in between. The CDR3 reads CASSLRLEQFF. The DNA for the CDR3 is TGTGCCAGTAGTCTAAGACTTGAGCAGTTCTTC.

This clonotype appeared a few times. The V gene is TRBV7-6, the J gene TRBJ2-3; D not resolved. Germline CDR1 and CDR2: SGHVS and FNYEAQ. The V end was cut by 5 bases, the J end by 6 bases, with 21 bases between. The CDR3 contains 16 residues. CDR3 sequence (DNA): TGTGCCAGCAGCCCTGAGCCCGGGTGGATTCGGGATACGCAGTATTTT. It specifies CASSPEPGWIRDTQYF.

This clonotype was seen more than once but under ten times. J is TRBJ2-5 and V is TRBV5-1; the match to TRBD2 covers 13 bases. Unmatched junction bases numbered 5, after V lost 4 bases and J lost 5 bases. Germline V CDR1 and CDR2: SGHRS, YFSETQ. The CDR3 has 15 residues. CDR3 loop: CASSRGTSGVETQYF. CDR3 DNA: TGCGCCAGCAGCCGGGGGACTAGCGGGGTCGAGACCCAGTACTTC.

This clonotype was seen many times. V gene TRBV19 combines with J gene TRBJ2-1; the match to TRBD1 covers 9 bases. Germline CDR1 LNHDA, CDR2 SQIVND (reference sequence). The CDR3 totals 15 residues. V trimming: 5 bases; J trimming: 5 bases; junction bases outside the gene matches: 7. This CDR3 reads CASSDRTGANNEQFF. The CDR3, as DNA: TGTGCCAGTAGTGATCGGACAGGGGCGAACAATGAGCAGTTCTTC. The full variable domain, in which reference TRBV19 and TRBJ2-1 provide the parts outside the CDR3, is DGGITQSPKYLFRKEGQNVTLSCEQNLNHDAMYWYRQDPGQGLRLIYYSQIVNDFQKGDIAEGYSVSREKKESFPLTVTSAQKNPTAFYLCASSDRTGANNEQFFGPGTRLTVL.